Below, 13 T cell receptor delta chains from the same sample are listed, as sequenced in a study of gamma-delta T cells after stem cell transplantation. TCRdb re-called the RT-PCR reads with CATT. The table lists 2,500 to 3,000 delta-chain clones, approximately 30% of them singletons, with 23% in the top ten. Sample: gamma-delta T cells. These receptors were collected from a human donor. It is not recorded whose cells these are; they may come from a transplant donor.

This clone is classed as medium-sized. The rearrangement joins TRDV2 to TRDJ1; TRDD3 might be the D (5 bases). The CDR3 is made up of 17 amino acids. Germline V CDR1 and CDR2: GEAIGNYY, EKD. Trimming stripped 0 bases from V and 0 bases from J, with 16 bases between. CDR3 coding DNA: TGTGCCTGTGACACCGTGGGGACCGCCCAGTACACCGATAAACTCATCTTT. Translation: CACDTVGTAQYTDKLIF.

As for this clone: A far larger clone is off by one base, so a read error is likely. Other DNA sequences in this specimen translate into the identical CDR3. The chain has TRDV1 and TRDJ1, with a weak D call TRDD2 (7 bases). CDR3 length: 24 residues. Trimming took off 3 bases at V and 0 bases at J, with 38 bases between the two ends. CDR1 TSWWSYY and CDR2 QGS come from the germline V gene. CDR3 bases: TGTGCTCTTGGGGACTTTCCTACGAACATACCTATACTGGGAGAGATCAGGTACACCGATAAACTCATCTTT. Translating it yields CALGDFPTNIPILGEIRYTDKLIF.

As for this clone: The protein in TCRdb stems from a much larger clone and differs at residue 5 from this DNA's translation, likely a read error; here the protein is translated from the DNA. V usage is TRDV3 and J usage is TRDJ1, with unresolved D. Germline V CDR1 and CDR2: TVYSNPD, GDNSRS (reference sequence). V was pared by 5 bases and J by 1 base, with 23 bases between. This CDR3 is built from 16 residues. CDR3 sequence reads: CALAMYGSGFTDKLIF. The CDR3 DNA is TGTGCCCTCGCAATGTATGGATCAGGATTCACCGATAAACTCATCTTT.

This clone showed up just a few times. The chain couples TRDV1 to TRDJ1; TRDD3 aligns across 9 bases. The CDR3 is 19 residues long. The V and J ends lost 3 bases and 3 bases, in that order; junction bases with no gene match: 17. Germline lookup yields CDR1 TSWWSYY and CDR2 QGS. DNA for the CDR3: TGTGCTCTTGGGGATCGTCAGCCTCTGTGGGGGATAAGCCCCGATAAACTCATCTTT. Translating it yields CALGDRQPLWGISPDKLIF.

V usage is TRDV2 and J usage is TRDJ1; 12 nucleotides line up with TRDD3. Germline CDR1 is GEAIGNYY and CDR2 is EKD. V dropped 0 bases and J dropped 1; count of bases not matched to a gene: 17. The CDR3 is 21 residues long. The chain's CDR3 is CACDTLSFAGGYAGVTDKLIF. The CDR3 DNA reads TGTGCCTGTGACACCTTGTCATTCGCTGGGGGATACGCGGGGGTCACCGATAAACTCATCTTT.

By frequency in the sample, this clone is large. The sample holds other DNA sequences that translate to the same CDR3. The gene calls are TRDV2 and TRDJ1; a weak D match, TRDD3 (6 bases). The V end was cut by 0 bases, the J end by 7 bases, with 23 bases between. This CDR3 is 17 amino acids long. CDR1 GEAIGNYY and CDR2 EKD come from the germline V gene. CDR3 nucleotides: TGTGCCTGTGACACCTTCGTTTCGGAGGGTTTGGGGGGTAAACTCATCTTT. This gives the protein CACDTFVSEGLGGKLIF.

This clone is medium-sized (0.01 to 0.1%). CDR3 DNA sequence: TGTGCCTGTGACACCGTGGGGATAGGTGCGGAACTCATCTTT. Its protein product is CACDTVGIGAELIF. The chain joins TRDV2 to TRDJ1; 7 bases align to TRDD3. V lost 0 bases, J lost 9 bases, and 9 bases stayed unmatched. The CDR3 totals 14 residues. Germline CDR1 is GEAIGNYY and CDR2 is EKD.

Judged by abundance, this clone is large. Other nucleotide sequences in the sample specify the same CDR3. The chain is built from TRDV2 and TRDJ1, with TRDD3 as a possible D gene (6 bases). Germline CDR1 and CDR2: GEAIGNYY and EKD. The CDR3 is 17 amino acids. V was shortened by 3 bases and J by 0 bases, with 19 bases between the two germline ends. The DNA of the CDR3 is TGTGCCTGTGACTCGGTCGTGGGGGCCCAGTACACCGATAAACTCATCTTT. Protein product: CACDSVVGAQYTDKLIF.

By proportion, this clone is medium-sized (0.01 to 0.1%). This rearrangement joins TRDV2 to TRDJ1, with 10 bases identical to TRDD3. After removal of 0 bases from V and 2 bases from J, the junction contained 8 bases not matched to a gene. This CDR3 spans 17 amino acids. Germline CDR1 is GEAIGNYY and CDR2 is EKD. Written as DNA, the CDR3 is TGTGCCTGTGACACCGTGAGTACTGGGGGATCGACCGATAAACTCATCTTT. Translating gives CACDTVSTGGSTDKLIF.

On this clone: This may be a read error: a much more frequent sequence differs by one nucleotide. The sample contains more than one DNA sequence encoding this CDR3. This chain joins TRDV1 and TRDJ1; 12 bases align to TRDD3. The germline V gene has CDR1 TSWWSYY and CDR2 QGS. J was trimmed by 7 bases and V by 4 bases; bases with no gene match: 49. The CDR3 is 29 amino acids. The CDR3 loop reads CALGVPGALHNRGVSTLPWGIRGEGKLIF. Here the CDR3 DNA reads TGTGCTCTTGGGGTGCCCGGGGCTTTGCACAACCGTGGAGTGTCCACCCTGCCCTGGGGGATACGGGGCGAGGGTAAACTCATCTTT.

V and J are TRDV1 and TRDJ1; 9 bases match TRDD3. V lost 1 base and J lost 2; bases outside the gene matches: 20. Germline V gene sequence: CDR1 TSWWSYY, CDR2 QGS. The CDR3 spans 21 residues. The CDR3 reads CALGEPPETLVLGDPTDKLIF. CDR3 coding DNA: TGTGCTCTTGGGGAACCTCCCGAAACCCTCGTACTGGGGGACCCGACCGATAAACTCATCTTT.

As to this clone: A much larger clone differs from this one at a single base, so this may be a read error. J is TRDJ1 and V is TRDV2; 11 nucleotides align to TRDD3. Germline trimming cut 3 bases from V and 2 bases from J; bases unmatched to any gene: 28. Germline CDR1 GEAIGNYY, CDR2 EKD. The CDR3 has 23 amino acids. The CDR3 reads CACDPLFSARDGGYAFLTDKLIF. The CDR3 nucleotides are TGTGCCTGTGACCCCCTCTTTAGTGCCCGCGATGGGGGATACGCGTTTTTGACCGATAAACTCATCTTT.

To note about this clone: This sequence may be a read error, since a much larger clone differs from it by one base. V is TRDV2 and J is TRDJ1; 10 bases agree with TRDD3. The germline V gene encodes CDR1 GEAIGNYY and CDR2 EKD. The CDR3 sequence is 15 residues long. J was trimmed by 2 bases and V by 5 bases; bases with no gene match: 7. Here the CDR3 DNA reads TGTGCCTGTGTCCCTCTACTGGGGGATACCGATAAACTCATCTTT. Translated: CACVPLLGDTDKLIF.